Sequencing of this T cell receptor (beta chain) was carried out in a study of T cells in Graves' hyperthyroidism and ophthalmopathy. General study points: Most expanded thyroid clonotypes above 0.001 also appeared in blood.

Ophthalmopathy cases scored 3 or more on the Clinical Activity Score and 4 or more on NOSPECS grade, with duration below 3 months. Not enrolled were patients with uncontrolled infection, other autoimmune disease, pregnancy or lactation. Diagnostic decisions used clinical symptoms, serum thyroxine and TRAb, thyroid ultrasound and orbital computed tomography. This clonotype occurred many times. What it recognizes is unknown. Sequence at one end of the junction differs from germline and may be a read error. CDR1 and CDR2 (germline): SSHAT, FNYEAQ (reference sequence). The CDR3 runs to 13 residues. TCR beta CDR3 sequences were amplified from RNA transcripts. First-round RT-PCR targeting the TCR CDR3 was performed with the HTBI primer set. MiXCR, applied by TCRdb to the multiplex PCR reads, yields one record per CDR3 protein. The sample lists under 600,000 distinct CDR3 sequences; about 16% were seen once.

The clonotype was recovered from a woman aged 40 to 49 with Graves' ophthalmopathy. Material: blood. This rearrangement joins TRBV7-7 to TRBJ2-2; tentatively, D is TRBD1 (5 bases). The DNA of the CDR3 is TGTGCTAGCAGCCAACAAGGGGACGGGGAGCTGTTTTTT. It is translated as CASSQQGDGELFF.